This TCR beta chain was captured by sequencing in a study of T cells after posttransplantation cyclophosphamide (dated by TCRdb to between 2015 and 2016). Notes on the research overall: Using TRB sequencing, the study followed how the T cell repertoire rebuilt after myeloablative bone marrow transplantation with posttransplantation cyclophosphamide given as GVHD prophylaxis. Samples from roughly 35 PTCy-treated patients, along with samples from approximately 15 of their related bone marrow donors, underwent antigen receptor sequencing. TRA and TRB clonality were tightly correlated in several samples, so subsequent TCR analyses focused on TRB only. Public TRB sequences were compared against a database of over 3,000 sequences linked to responses to pathogens, tumor antigens, self-antigens and alloantigens. Blood from every one of the approximately 36 PTCy patients who had 1-year posttransplant specimens underwent TRB sequencing. TRB sequencing was also done on up to about 3 additional blood samples from 2 to 5.2 years after transplant in 3 patients, and on pretransplant blood from several patients.

Beyond this particular receptor, the publication reports: The TRB repertoires of T cells infiltrating skin or GI tract showed only limited overlap with the TRB repertoires of T cells in blood. At 1-2 months, donor-recipient similarity was low but rose over the first year, and the later blood repertoires were often dominated by donor CD8+ memory clones. Across 40 to 55 patients, TRB clonality was highly associated with recipient CMV seropositivity and CMV reactivation, and PTCy diversity was similar to diversity in CNI/methotrexate controls.

About this clone: Its antigen is unknown. Base qualities are not recorded, but no much larger clone differs from it by a single base.

The germline ends are 11 bases apart after V is trimmed by 6 bases and J by 5 bases. The CDR1 and CDR2 encoded by the germline V gene (reference sequence) are MNHNY and SVGAGI. CDR3 length: 13 amino acids, cysteine to phenylalanine. Only the CDR3 region is kept as DNA, spanning 39 bases read in frame from base 1. The treatment or condition tag for this specimen amounts to: high-dose cyclophosphamide on days +3 and +4 as single-agent GVHD prophylaxis. Busulfan and fludarabine conditioning, a related or unrelated marrow graft, and cyclophosphamide on days +3 and +4 were given to PTCy patients. The PTCy-treated patients were drawn from a prospective, multi-institutional clinical trial. Mononuclear cells from peripheral blood and bone marrow were separated by Ficoll-Hypaque density centrifugation and then cryopreserved. Genomic DNA was the input for TRB sequencing, which was run either with the immunoSEQ assay at survey resolution or with the hsTCRB kit. The study's processing was this. The immunoSEQ software was used for initial read processing, and the LymphoSeq R package was used for repertoire analyses. Clonality was computed as 1 minus normalized Shannon entropy, and a Gini coefficient was also calculated for each TRB dataset. Phenotypes of unsorted samples were inferred by mapping TRB sequences from sorted subsets of the recipient or donor onto the same recipient's unsorted samples. As stored in TCRdb, this immuneACCESS dataset retains in-frame rearrangements with V and J assigned. A fraction of the clones does not appear; measured against another copy, unresolved V genes explain less than half of the discrepancy, and the remainder lacks a known reason. D and trimming come from the DNA, and the V and J calls and clone size come from that table. The sample contains more than 4,000 clones, approximately 80% of them found a single time. Together, the top ten hold 30% to 45% of the sample.

The origin of this receptor is a male patient between 45 and 59 years old who received an allogeneic stem cell transplant from an unrelated donor, was CMV-positive, and had acute GVHD only. Following a transplant, some T lymphocytes may have been derived from the graft donor. This specimen was PBMCs, taken less than 30 days after a stem cell transplant with posttransplant cyclophosphamide. The sequence is built from TRBV6-6 and TRBJ2-1; the best D guess is TRBD2, with 7 bases matching. The CDR3 region reads CASRGGGDNEQFF. In nucleotide form, the sequence is TGTGCCAGCAGGGGAGGGGGGGACAATGAGCAGTTCTTC.